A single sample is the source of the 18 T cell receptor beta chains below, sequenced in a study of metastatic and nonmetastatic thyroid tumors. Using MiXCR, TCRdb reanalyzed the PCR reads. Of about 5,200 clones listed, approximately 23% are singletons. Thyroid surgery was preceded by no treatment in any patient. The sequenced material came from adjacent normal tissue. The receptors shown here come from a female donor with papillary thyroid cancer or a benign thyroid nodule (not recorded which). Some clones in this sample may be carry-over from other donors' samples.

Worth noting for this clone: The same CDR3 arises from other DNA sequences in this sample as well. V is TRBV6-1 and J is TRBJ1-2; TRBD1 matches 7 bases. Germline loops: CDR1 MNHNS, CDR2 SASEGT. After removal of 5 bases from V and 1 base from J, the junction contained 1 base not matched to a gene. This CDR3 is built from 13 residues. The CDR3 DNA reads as TGTGCCAGCAGTCCAGGGGGTAACTATGGCTACACCTTC. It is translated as CASSPGGNYGYTF.

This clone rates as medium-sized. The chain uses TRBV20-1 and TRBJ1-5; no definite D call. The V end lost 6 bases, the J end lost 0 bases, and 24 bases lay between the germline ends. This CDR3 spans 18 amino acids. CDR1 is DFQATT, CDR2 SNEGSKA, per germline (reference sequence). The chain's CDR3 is CSARRGLGNLDSNQPQHF. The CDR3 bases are TGCAGTGCCCGACGTGGTCTAGGAAACCTTGATAGCAATCAGCCCCAGCATTTT.

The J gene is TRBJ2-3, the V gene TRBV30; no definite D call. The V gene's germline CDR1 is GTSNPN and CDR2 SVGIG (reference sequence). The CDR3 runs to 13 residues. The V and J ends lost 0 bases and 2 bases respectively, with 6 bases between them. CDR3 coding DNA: TGTGCCTGGAGTGTCGACTTCACAGATACGCAGTATTTT. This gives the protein CAWSVDFTDTQYF.

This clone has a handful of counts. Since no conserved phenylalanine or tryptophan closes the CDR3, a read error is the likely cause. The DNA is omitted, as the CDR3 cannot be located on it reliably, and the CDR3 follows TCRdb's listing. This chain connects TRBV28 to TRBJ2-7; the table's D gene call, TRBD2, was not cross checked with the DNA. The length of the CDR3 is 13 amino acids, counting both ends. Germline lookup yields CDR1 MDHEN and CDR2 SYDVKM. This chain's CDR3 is CASSGYGGTPPVH.

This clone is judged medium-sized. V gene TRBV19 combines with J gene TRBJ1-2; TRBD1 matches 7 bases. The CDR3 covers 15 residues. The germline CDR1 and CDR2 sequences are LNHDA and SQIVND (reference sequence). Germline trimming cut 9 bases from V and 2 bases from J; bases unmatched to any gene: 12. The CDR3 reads CASTNRGGLNYGYTF. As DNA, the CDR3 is TGTGCCAGCACCAACAGGGGTGGTTTGAACTATGGCTACACCTTC.

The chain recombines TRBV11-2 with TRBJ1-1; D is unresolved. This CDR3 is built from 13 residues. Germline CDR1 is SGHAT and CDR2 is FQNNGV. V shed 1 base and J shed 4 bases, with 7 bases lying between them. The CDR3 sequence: CASSLGAATEAFF. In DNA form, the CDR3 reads TGTGCCAGCAGCTTAGGGGCTGCCACTGAAGCTTTCTTT.

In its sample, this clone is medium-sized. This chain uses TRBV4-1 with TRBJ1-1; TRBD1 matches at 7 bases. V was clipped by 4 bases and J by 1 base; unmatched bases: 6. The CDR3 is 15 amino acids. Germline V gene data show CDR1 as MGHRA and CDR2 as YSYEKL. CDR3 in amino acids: CASSLRTGQNTEAFF. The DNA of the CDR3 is TGCGCCAGCAGCCTTCGGACAGGACAGAACACTGAAGCTTTCTTT.

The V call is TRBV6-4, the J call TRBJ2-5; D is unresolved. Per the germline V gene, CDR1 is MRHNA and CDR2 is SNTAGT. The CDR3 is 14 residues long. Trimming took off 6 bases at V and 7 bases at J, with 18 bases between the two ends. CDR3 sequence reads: CASSGPLVKGTQYF. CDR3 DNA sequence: TGTGCCAGCAGCGGACCGCTGGTCAAAGGGACCCAGTACTTC.

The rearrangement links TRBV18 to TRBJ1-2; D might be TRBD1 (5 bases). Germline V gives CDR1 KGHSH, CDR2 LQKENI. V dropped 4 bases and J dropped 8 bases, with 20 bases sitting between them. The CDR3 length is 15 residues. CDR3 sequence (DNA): TGTGCCAGCTCACATGAAGACAGCTTCTATACAGGCTACACCTTC. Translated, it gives CASSHEDSFYTGYTF. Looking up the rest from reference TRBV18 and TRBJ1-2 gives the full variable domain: NAGVMQNPRHLVRRRGQEARLRCSPMKGHSHVYWYRQLPEEGLKFMVYLQKENIIDESGMPKERFSAEFPKEGPSILRIQQVVRGDSAAYFCASSHEDSFYTGYTFGSGTRLTVV.

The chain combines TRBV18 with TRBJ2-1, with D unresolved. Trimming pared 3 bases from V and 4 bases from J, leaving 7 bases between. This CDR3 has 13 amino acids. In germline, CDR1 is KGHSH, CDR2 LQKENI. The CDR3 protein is CASSPRNYNEQFF. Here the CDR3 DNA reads TGTGCCAGCTCACCTCGTAATTACAATGAGCAGTTCTTC. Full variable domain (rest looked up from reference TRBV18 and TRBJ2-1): NAGVMQNPRHLVRRRGQEARLRCSPMKGHSHVYWYRQLPEEGLKFMVYLQKENIIDESGMPKERFSAEFPKEGPSILRIQQVVRGDSAAYFCASSPRNYNEQFFGPGTRLTVL.

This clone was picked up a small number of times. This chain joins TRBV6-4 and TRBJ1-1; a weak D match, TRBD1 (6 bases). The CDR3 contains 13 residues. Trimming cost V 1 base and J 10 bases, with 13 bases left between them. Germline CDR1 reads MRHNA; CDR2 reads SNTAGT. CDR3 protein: CASSDWAGDRAFF. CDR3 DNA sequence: TGTGCCAGCAGTGACTGGGCAGGGGATCGAGCTTTCTTT.

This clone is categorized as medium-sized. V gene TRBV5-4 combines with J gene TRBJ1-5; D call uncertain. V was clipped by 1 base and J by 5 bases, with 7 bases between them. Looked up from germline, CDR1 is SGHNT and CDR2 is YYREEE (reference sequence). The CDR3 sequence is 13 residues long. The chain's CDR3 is CASSLKPDQPQHF. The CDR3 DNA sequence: TGTGCCAGCAGCTTGAAGCCAGATCAGCCCCAGCATTTT. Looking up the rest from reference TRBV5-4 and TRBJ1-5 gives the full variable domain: ETGVTQSPTHLIKTRGQQVTLRCSSQSGHNTVSWYQQALGQGPQFIFQYYREEENGRGNFPPRFSGLQFPNYSSELNVNALELDDSALYLCASSLKPDQPQHFGDGTRLSIL.

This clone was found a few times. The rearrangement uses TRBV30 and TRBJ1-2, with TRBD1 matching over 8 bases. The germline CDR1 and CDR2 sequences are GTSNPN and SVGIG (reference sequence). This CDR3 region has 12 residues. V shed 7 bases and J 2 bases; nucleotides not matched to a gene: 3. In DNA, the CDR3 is TGTGCCTCTAGACAGGGGAACTATGGCTACACCTTC. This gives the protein CASRQGNYGYTF.

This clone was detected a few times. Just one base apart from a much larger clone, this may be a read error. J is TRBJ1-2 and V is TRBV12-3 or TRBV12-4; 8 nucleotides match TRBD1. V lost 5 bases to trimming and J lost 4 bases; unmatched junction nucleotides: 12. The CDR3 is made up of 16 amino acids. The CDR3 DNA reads TGTGCCAGCAGTACGGCAGGGGGCGCTGGATTCTATGGCTACACCTTC. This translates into CASSTAGGAGFYGYTF.

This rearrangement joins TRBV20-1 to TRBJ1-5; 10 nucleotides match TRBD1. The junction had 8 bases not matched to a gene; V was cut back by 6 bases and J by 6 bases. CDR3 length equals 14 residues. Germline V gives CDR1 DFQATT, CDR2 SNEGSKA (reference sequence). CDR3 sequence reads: CSASTGTGAQPQHF. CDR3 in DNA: TGCAGTGCCTCCACCGGGACAGGGGCTCAGCCCCAGCATTTT.

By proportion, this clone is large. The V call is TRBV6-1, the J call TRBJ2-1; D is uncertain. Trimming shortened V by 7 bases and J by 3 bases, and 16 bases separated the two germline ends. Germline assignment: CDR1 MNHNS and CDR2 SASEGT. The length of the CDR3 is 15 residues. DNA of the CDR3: TGTGCCAGCAACGTATGGCAGACCATCTACAATGAGCAGTTCTTC. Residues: CASNVWQTIYNEQFF.

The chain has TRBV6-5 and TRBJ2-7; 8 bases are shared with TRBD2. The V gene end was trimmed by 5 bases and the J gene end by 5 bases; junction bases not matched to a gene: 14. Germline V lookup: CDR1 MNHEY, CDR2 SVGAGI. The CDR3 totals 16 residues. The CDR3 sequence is CASSTPSGYVGHEQYF. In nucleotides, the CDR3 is TGTGCCAGCAGTACTCCTAGCGGGTACGTTGGCCACGAGCAGTACTTC.

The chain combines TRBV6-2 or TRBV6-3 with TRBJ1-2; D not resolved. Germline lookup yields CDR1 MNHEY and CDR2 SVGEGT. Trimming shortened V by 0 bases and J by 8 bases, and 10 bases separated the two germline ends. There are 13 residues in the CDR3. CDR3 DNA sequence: TGTGCCAGCAGTTACTCGTACCAGTACGGCTACACCTTC. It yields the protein CASSYSYQYGYTF.